Below, one T cell receptor beta chain is given with its context. Its antigen is currently unknown. The germline V gene has CDR1 SGDLS and CDR2 YYNGEE. The junction had 9 bases not matched to a gene; V was cut back by 3 bases and J by 2 bases. CDR3 length: 16 residues. This entry is derived from a study of cytomegalovirus exposure and HLA in healthy donors. General observations from the study: A few V segments could not be told apart, such as TRBV6-2 and TRBV6-3, and were left out. Later analysis identified 15,000 to 20,000 TCR beta sequences associated with HLA alleles, using a false discovery rate threshold of 0.05.

PCR amplification relied on 60 Vbeta primers (plus 13 Jbeta primers). The data were produced by immunoSEQ multiplex PCR, yet TCRdb's version contains in-frame clones alone and is incomplete. Here the sample spans 160,000 or so clones, approximately 80% being singletons. The chain employs TRBV9 and TRBJ2-3, with TRBD1 identical over 7 bases. The source of this sequence is a woman in her 30s in good health and CMV-seropositive. Material: PBMCs. The CDR3 is CASSEKQGFDTDTQYF. The CDR3 DNA reads as TGTGCCAGCAGCGAAAAACAGGGGTTTGACACAGATACGCAGTATTTT.